This TCR beta chain was captured in a study of monozygotic twins with inflammatory bowel disease. Study findings and constraints: Relative clonotype sharing with others was diminished in IBD patients versus healthy twins, particularly with disease activity. No difference in repertoire similarity was seen between concordant and discordant twins, possibly because power was limited. None of the different T cell subtypes could be distinguished from one another.

Note on this clonotype: Its antigen is unknown.

Every single donor had a roughly 2.5 ml blood sample drawn. TCRdb re-analyzed the 5' RACE reads; it lists each CDR3 protein once, without DNA. The table gives fewer than 400,000 distinct CDR3 sequences; the top ten clones make up about 5% of it. The source is a human donor with ulcerative colitis or Crohn's disease, or a healthy co-twin of an affected twin (not recorded which). Sequenced: blood.

The CDR3 sequence is CATSSGTSGSSYNEQFF. The V call is TRBV15, the J call TRBJ2-1; TCRdb outputs TRBD2, but without DNA this stays unchecked. CDR3 length: 17 amino acids. Germline V gene lookup returns CDR1 LNHNV and CDR2 YYDKDF (reference sequence).